These 2 T cell receptor beta chains were all obtained from the same sample, sequenced in a study of T cells in women clearing cervical HPV infection. Here immunoSEQ multiplex PCR was the method, and the copy in TCRdb shows in-frame clones only, minus some. Its table records around 31,000 clones. The sequencing input was blood buffy coat. The receptor source for this set is a woman aged 18-70 years with a cervical HPV16 infection that either progressed to CIN3+ or cleared (not recorded which).

A word on this clone: The DNA ends 3 residues before the CDR3 does, and the rest of the CDR3 is filled in from the germline J gene. V is TRBV4-1 and J is TRBJ1-4, with D maybe TRBD1 (5 bases). Per germline, CDR1 MGHRA and CDR2 YSYEKL. The CDR3 extends over 16 amino acids. The part of the CDR3 DNA that was read is TGCGCCAGCAGCTCTGAGGGTCAAGGGACTAATTCACCA. Translating it yields CASSSEGQGTNSP. The whole CDR3 region reads CASSSEGQGTNSPLFF.

As regards this clone: The read gets to within 3 residues of the CDR3 end, and the germline J gene fills in the rest. V usage is TRBV18 and J usage is TRBJ1-2, with a tentative D call TRBD1 (5 bases). Per germline, CDR1 KGHSH and CDR2 LQKENI. The CDR3 covers 13 residues. The CDR3 bases that were read are TGTGCCAGCTCGAGAGGGGAAAGCAATGAC. It codes for CASSRGESND. The full CDR3 sequence reads CASSRGESNDYTF.